The 12 T cell receptor beta chains below come from one sample, sequenced in a study of cytomegalovirus exposure and HLA in healthy donors. 60 Vbeta and 13 Jbeta primers were used in PCR. Clones were sequenced by immunoSEQ multiplex PCR, and TCRdb holds only the in-frame ones, with some missing. The sample consists of roughly 250,000 clones, 75% to 85% of them appearing once. The sequenced sample was PBMCs. The receptor set was obtained from a girl aged 2-10 years in good health and CMV-seronegative.

About this clone itself: Germline is not matched at one junction end, which may reflect a read error. The genes are TRBV7-9 and TRBJ2-5, with 12 bases that match TRBD2. Germline-derived CDR1 and CDR2 are SEHNR and FQNEAQ (reference sequence). This CDR3 region has 17 residues. As DNA, the CDR3 is TGTGCCAGCACCTTAGGACTAGCGGGATGGAGACTGGAGACCCAGTACTTC. It specifies CASTLGLAGWRLETQYF. The full variable domain, completed using reference TRBV7-9 and TRBJ2-5, is DTGVSQNPRHKITKRGQNVTFRCDPISEHNRLYWYRQTLGQGPEFLTYFQNEAQLEKSRLLSDRFSAERPKGSFSTLEIQRTEQGDSAMYLCASTLGLAGWRLETQYFGPGTRLLVL.

This chain joins TRBV10-1 and TRBJ2-2, with D tentatively TRBD1 (5 bases). Germline V gene data show CDR1 as WNHNN and CDR2 as SYGVQD (reference sequence). The CDR3 is 15 amino acids. V was clipped by 3 bases and J by 8 bases, with 16 bases between them. CDR3 nucleotides: TGCGCCAGCAGTGAAGGTGGAAGTTCAGGGGGGGAGCTGTTTTTT. Residues: CASSEGGSSGGELFF.

The CDR3 is CASSLPDRLPYEQYF. For the CDR3, the DNA is TGTGCCAGCAGTTTACCTGACAGGCTCCCCTACGAGCAGTACTTC. The V gene is TRBV28, the J gene TRBJ2-7; TRBD1 might be the D (6 bases). V lost 2 bases, J lost 2 bases, and 13 bases lay in between. The CDR3 spans 15 residues. Germline loops: CDR1 MDHEN, CDR2 SYDVKM.

The chain has TRBV2 and TRBJ2-2, with TRBD2 identical over 10 bases. Germline CDR1 and CDR2: SNHLY and FYNNEI. CDR3 length equals 17 residues. Trimming took 10 bases from V and 2 from J; bases not matched to a gene: 13. DNA for the CDR3: TGTGCCATCTCACAACTAGCGGGAAGTATAAACACCGGGGAGCTGTTTTTT. Translation: CAISQLAGSINTGELFF. The entire variable domain, with the rest obtained from reference TRBV2 and TRBJ2-2, is as follows: EPEVTQTPSHQVTQMGQEVILRCVPISNHLYFYWYRQILGQKVEFLVSFYNNEISEKSEIFDDQFSVERPDGSNFTLKIRSTKLEDSAMYFCAISQLAGSINTGELFFGEGSRLTVL.

The chain uses TRBV7-9 and TRBJ1-3; TRBD1 aligns across 9 bases. The CDR3 sequence is 15 residues long. V lost 5 bases, J lost 2 bases, and 4 bases stayed unmatched. Germline V gene data show CDR1 as SEHNR and CDR2 as FQNEAQ (reference sequence). The chain's CDR3 is CASSLTGGTGNTIYF. In DNA form, the CDR3 reads TGTGCCAGCAGCCTCACAGGGGGCACTGGAAACACCATATATTTT.

This sequence joins TRBV30 and TRBJ2-5; 8 bases are shared with TRBD2. Trimming took 3 bases from V and 0 from J; bases not matched to a gene: 3. This CDR3 has 14 amino acids. CDR1 GTSNPN and CDR2 SVGIG come from the germline V gene (reference sequence). CDR3 protein: CAWSSSGYQETQYF. The CDR3 region has the DNA TGTGCCTGGAGCTCTAGCGGGTACCAAGAGACCCAGTACTTC.

This clone was observed a single time. The chain has TRBV6-1 and TRBJ2-7, with D possibly TRBD1 on 6 matching bases. This CDR3 has 16 residues. Germline assignment: CDR1 MNHNS and CDR2 SASEGT. The V end was cut by 1 base, the J end by 0 bases, with 13 bases between. The CDR3 DNA is TGTGCCAGCAGTGAAGATGACAGGTGGTACTCCTACGAGCAGTACTTC. This encodes CASSEDDRWYSYEQYF.

In the case of this clone: Other DNA sequences within the sample encode an identical CDR3. The chain carries TRBV7-9 and TRBJ1-3; TRBD1 agrees at 9 bases. This CDR3 has 14 amino acids. Germline assignment: CDR1 SEHNR and CDR2 FQNEAQ (reference sequence). The trim removed 5 bases at V and 2 bases at J, leaving 1 base unmatched. The CDR3 bases are TGTGCCAGCAGCCGGACAGGGGCTGGAAACACCATATATTTT. Its protein product is CASSRTGAGNTIYF.

This clone was recorded only once. The chain couples TRBV6-5 to TRBJ1-1; the D gene is possibly TRBD1 (6 bases). Germline V gene data show CDR1 as MNHEY and CDR2 as SVGAGI. The CDR3 loop spans 13 amino acids. The V end was cut by 6 bases, the J end by 4 bases, with 12 bases between. The CDR3 sequence: CASRFRGGTEAFF. CDR3 DNA: TGTGCCAGCAGATTCAGGGGTGGCACTGAAGCTTTCTTT.

The V and J genes are TRBV4-2 and TRBJ2-7, with D maybe TRBD1 (5 bases). The CDR3 runs to 13 residues. Germline V gene data show CDR1 as LGHNA and CDR2 as YNFKEQ. Between the trimmed V and J ends, which lost 3 bases and 3 bases, there was a span of 9 bases. CDR3 DNA: TGTGCCAGCAGCCATGACAGATACTACGAGCAGTACTTC. This encodes CASSHDRYYEQYF.

This chain uses TRBV11-3 with TRBJ2-5; D is ambiguous. The germline V gene encodes CDR1 SGHNT and CDR2 YENEEA. CDR3 length equals 14 residues. The V end was cut by 5 bases, the J end by 5 bases, with 15 bases between. CDR3 residues: CASSPDSSQETQYF. CDR3 coding DNA: TGTGCCAGCAGCCCAGATTCTAGTCAGGAGACCCAGTACTTC.

The genes are TRBV9 and TRBJ2-1; 15 bases align to TRBD2. From germline, CDR1 is SGDLS and CDR2 YYNGEE. Trimming cost V 2 bases and J 6 bases; bases outside gene matches: 9. The length of the CDR3 is 18 residues. The CDR3 reads CASSVRTSGGASVNEQFF. In nucleotides, the CDR3 is TGTGCCAGCAGCGTTCGGACTAGCGGGGGGGCCTCGGTCAATGAGCAGTTCTTC.